This T cell receptor beta chain stems from a study of T cells after yellow fever vaccination. Regarding the study as a whole: Weaker overall was a secondary response that nonetheless peaked faster, on day 5 versus 15. Subsequent booster samples again held most clones from primary vaccination (96% CD4, nearly 90% CD8). Only a minor proportion of clonotypes was detected across both CD4 and CD8 compartments.

UMIs and a universal primer site were added when TCR cDNA was made by 5'RACE template switching. TCRdb ran MiXCR on the 5' RACE reads and lists one entry per CDR3 protein. Here the sample spans under 300,000 distinct CDR3 sequences, 6% to 7.5% being singletons. This clonotype was counted a few times. As yet, its antigen is unknown. Trimming took 0 bases from V and 6 from J, leaving 15 bases between them. CDR1 and CDR2 from the germline V gene are MNHEY and SVGAGI. The CDR3 sequence is 15 residues long. The chain recombines TRBV6-5 with TRBJ2-7; D is undetermined. This material consisted of CD4+ T cells sorted from PBMCs, taken 15 days after the yellow fever booster vaccination. The TCR originated in a man younger than 40 who received the YFV17D yellow fever vaccine. The CDR3 nucleotides read TGTGCCAGCAGTTACTCGAGTACCCTTGGCGGCGAGCAGTACTTC. Its protein product is CASSYSSTLGGEQYF.